This entry concerns a single T cell receptor (beta chain). Its matching antigen is unknown. This sample stems from a study of OX40 agonist ivuxolimab in advanced cancers. Germline V gene lookup returns CDR1 LGHNA and CDR2 YNFKEQ. V was clipped by 0 bases and J by 2 bases, with 16 bases between them. The CDR3 runs 18 residues. Whole-study findings and limits: Both blood CD4+ and CD8+ T cells showed clonal growth by week 6 at 0.1 to 3.0 mg/kg. CD8+ T cells (on average) carried more expanded clones than CD4+ T cells.

Assay: immunoSEQ multiplex PCR; the TCRdb copy retains only in-frame clones and omits some. The sample has tens of thousands of clones; approximately 90% are singletons. Sequences were derived from CD4+ or CD8+ T cells sorted from blood, sampled in a trial of the OX40 agonist ivuxolimab. The V gene is TRBV4-2, the J gene TRBJ2-2; D not resolved. This receptor was taken from an adult with an advanced solid tumor such as melanoma, head and neck, liver or kidney cancer. The CDR3 is CASSQDRNSKLNTGELFF. The CDR3 DNA follows: TGTGCCAGCAGCCAAGATCGGAACAGCAAGCTAAACACCGGGGAGCTGTTTTTT.